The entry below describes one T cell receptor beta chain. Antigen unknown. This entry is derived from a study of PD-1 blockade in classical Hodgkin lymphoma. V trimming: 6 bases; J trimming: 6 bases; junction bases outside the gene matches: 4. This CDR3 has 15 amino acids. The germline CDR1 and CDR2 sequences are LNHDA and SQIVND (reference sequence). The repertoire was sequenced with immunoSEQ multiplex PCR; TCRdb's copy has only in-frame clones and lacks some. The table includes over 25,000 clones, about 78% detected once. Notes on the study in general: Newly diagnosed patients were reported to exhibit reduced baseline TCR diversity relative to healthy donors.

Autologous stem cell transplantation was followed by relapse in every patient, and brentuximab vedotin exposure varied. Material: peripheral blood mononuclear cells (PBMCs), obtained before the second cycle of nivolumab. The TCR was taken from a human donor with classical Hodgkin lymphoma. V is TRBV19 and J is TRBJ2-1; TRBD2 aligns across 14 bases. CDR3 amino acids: CASRTGTSGGNEQFF. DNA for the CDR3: TGTGCCAGTAGGACCGGGACTAGCGGGGGCAATGAGCAGTTCTTC.